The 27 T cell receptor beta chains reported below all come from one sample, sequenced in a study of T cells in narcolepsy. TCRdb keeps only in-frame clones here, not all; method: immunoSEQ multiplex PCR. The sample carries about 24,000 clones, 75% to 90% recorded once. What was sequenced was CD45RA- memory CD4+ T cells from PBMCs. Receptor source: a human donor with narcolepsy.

CDR3 residues: CASSFGRGTNTGELFF. CDR3 sequence (DNA): TGCGCCAGCAGCTTCGGCAGGGGGACGAACACCGGGGAGCTGTTTTTT. The chain uses TRBV5-1 and TRBJ2-2, with 7 bases aligning to TRBD1. CDR1 is SGHRS, CDR2 YFSETQ, per germline. The V gene end was trimmed by 2 bases and the J gene end by 0 bases; junction bases not matched to a gene: 4. The CDR3 runs 16 residues.

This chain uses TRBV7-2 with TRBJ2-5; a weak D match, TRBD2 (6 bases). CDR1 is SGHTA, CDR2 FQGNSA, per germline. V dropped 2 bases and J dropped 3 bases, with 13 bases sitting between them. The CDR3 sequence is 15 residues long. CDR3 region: CASSLRGRLEETQYF. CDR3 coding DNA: TGTGCCAGCAGCTTAAGAGGGAGGTTGGAAGAGACCCAGTACTTC.

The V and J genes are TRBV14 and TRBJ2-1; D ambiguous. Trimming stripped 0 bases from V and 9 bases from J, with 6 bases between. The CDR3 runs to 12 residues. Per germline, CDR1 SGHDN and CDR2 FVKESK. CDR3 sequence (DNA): TGTGCCAGCAGCCAAGACTTCGGTGAGCAGTTCTTC. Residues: CASSQDFGEQFF.

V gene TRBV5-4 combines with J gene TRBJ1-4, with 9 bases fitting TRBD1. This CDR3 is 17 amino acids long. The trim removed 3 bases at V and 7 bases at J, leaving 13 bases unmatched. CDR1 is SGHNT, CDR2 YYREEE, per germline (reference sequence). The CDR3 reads CASSSTGTGILSEKLFF. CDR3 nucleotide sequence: TGTGCCAGCAGCTCCACCGGGACAGGGATCCTTAGTGAAAAACTGTTTTTT. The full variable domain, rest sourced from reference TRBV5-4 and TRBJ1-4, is ETGVTQSPTHLIKTRGQQVTLRCSSQSGHNTVSWYQQALGQGPQFIFQYYREEENGRGNFPPRFSGLQFPNYSSELNVNALELDDSALYLCASSSTGTGILSEKLFFGSGTQLSVL.

CDR3 amino acids: CASSLVMGSTGELFF. The DNA for the CDR3 is TGTGCCAGCAGCTTAGTTATGGGGAGTACCGGGGAGCTGTTTTTT. The rearrangement uses TRBV11-2 and TRBJ2-2; maybe TRBD2 (5 bases). This CDR3 spans 15 amino acids. CDR1 and CDR2 from the germline V gene are SGHAT and FQNNGV. Trimming shortened V by 1 base and J by 5 bases, and 11 bases separated the two germline ends.

The CDR3 sequence: CASSEDRVLFTEAFF. CDR3 nucleotides: TGTGCCAGCAGTGAAGACAGGGTCTTGTTCACTGAAGCTTTCTTT. The chain combines TRBV6-1 with TRBJ1-1; possible D gene TRBD1, 6 bases. Between the trimmed V and J ends, which lost 1 base and 4 bases, there was a span of 13 bases. This CDR3 is 15 amino acids long. Germline CDR1 is MNHNS and CDR2 is SASEGT.

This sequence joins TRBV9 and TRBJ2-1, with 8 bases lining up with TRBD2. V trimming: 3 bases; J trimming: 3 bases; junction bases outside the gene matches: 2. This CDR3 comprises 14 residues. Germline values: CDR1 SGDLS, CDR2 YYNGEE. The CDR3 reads CASSAGGGYNEQFF. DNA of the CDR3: TGTGCCAGCAGCGCCGGGGGGGGCTACAATGAGCAGTTCTTC.

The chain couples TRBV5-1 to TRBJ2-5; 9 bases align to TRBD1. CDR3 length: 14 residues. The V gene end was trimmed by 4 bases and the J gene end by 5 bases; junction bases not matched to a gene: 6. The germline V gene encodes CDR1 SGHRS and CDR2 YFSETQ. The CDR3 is CASSQTGGVETQYF. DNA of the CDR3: TGCGCCAGCAGCCAGACAGGGGGAGTGGAGACCCAGTACTTC. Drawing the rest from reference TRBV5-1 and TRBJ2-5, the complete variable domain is KAGVTQTPRYLIKTRGQQVTLSCSPISGHRSVSWYQQTPGQGLQFLFEYFSETQRNKGNFPGRFSGRQFSNSRSEMNVSTLELGDSALYLCASSQTGGVETQYFGPGTRLLVL.

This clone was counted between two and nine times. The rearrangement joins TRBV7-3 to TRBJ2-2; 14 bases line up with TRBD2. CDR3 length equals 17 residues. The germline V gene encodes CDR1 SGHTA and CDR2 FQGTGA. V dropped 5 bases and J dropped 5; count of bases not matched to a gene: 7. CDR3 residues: CASSPTTSGRGTGELFF. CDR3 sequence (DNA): TGTGCCAGCAGCCCGACGACTAGCGGGAGGGGGACCGGGGAGCTGTTTTTT.

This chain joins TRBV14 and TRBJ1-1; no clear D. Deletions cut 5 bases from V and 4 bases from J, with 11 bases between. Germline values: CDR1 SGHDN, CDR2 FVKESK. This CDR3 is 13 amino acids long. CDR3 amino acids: CASSSTSGTEAFF. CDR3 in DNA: TGTGCCAGCAGCTCAACATCGGGCACTGAAGCTTTCTTT. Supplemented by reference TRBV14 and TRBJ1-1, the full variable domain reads EAGVTQFPSHSVIEKGQTVTLRCDPISGHDNLYWYRRVMGKEIKFLLHFVKESKQDESGMPNNRFLAERTGGTYSTLKVQPAELEDSGVYFCASSSTSGTEAFFGQGTRLTVV.

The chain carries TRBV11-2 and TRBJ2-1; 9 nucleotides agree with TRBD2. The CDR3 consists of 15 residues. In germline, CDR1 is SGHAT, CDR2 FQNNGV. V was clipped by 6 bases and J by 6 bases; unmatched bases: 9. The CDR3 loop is CASSPGTSTFNEQFF. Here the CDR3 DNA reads TGTGCCAGCAGTCCCGGGACTAGCACCTTCAATGAGCAGTTCTTC.

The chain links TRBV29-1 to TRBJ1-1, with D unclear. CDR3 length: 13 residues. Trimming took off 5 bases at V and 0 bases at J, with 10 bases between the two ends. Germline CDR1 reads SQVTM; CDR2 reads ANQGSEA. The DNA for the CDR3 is TGCAGCGTTCCCACTGATATGAACACTGAAGCTTTCTTT. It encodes CSVPTDMNTEAFF.

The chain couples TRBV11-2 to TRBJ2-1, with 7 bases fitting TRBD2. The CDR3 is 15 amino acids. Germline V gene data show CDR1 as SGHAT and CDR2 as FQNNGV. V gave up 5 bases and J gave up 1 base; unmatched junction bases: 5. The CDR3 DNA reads TGTGCCAGCAGCCGTCTCGGGGGGTCCTACAATGAGCAGTTCTTC. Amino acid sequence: CASSRLGGSYNEQFF.

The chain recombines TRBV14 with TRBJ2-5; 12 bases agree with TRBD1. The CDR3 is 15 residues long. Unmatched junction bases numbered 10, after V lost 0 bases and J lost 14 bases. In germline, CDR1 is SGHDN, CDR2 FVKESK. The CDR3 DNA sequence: TGTGCCAGCAGCCAAGAGGAAACAGGGACAGGGGGCTTTTACTTC. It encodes CASSQEETGTGGFYF.

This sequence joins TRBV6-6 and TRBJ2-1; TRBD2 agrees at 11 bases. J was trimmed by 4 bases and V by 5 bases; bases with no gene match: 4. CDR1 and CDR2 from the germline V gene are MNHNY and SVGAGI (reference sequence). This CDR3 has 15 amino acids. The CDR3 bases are TGTGCCAGCAGTAAGCCTAGCGGGAGGTACAATGAGCAGTTCTTC. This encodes CASSKPSGRYNEQFF.

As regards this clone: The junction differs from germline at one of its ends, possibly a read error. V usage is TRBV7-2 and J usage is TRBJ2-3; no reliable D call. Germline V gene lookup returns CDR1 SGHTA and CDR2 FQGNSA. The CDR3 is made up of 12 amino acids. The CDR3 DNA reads TGTGCCAGCAGCTTTAGCACGGATACGCAGTATTTT. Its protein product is CASSFSTDTQYF.

The CDR3 sequence is CASSDGRRSETQYF. The CDR3 DNA is TGTGCCAGCAGTGATGGGAGGAGGTCGGAGACCCAGTACTTC. The V and J genes are TRBV2 and TRBJ2-5, with D possibly matching TRBD2 (6 bases). V was cut by 3 bases and J by 5 bases, with 13 bases left in between. This CDR3 has 14 residues. Looked up from germline, CDR1 is SNHLY and CDR2 is FYNNEI.

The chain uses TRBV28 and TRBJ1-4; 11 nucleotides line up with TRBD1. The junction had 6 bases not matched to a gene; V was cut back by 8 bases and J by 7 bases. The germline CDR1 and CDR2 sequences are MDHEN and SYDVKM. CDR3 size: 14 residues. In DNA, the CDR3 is TGTGCCAGCCAGGACAGGGGGCTTTTTGAAAAACTGTTTTTT. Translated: CASQDRGLFEKLFF.

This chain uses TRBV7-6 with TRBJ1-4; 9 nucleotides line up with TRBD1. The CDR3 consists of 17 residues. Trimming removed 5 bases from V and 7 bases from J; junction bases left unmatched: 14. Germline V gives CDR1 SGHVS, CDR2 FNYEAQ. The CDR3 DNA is TGTGCCAGCAGCCCATCCCGGGGGGACAGGGTTTCTGAAAAACTGTTTTTT. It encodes CASSPSRGDRVSEKLFF.

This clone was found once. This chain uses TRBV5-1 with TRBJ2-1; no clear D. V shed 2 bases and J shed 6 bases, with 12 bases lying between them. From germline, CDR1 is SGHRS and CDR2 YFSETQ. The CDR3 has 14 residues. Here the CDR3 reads CASSFQSRSNEQFF. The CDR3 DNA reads TGCGCCAGCAGCTTCCAATCGCGAAGCAATGAGCAGTTCTTC.

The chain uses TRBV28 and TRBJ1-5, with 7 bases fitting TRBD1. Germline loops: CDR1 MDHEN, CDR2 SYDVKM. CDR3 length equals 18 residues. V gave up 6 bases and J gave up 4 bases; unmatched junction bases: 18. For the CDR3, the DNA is TGTGCCAGCAGATCTTACGAACCTGGGACAGTCAGAAATCAGCCCCAGCATTTT. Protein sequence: CASRSYEPGTVRNQPQHF.

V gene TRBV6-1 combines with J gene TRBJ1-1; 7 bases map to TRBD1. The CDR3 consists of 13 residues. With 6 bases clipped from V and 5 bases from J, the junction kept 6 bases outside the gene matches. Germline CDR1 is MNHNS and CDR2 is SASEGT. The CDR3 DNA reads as TGTGCCAGCAGCAGACAGGGTCAAACTGAAGCTTTCTTT. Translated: CASSRQGQTEAFF.

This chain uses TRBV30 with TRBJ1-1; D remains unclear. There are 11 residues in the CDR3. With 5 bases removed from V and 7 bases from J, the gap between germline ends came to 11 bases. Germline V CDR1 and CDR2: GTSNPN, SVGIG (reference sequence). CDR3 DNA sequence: TGTGCCTGGGTCAGGCCGGTTGAAGCTTTCTTT. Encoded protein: CAWVRPVEAFF.

DNA for the CDR3: TGTGCCATCAGTGACGGTAAAACTTCTCAGCCCCAGCATTTT. The encoded protein is CAISDGKTSQPQHF. This chain joins TRBV10-3 and TRBJ1-5; no clear D gene. This CDR3 region has 14 residues. Per germline, CDR1 ENHRY and CDR2 SYGVKD. The ends were cut back, 3 bases at V and 6 bases at J, with 12 bases in the middle.

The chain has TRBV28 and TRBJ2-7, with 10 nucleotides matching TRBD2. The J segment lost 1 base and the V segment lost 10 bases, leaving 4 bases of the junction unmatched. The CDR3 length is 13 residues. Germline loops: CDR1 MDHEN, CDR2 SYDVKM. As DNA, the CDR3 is TGTGCCACCTATAGCGGGAGGTCCTACGAGCAGTACTTC. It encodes CATYSGRSYEQYF.

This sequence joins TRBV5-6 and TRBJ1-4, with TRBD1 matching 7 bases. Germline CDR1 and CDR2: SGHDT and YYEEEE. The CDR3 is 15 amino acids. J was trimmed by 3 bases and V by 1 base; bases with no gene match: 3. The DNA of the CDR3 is TGTGCCAGCAGCTTGAGAGGGACAGCTAATGAAAAACTGTTTTTT. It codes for CASSLRGTANEKLFF.

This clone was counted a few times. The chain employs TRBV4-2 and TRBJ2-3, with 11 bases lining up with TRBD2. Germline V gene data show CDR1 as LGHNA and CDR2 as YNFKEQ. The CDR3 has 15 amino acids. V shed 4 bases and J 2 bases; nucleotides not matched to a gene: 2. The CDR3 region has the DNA TGTGCCAGCAGCCTAGCGGGAGGGACCACAGATACGCAGTATTTT. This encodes CASSLAGGTTDTQYF.